Shown below are 4 T cell receptor beta chains from a single sample sequenced in a study of T cell changes during pregnancy in multiple sclerosis. Data came from immunoSEQ multiplex PCR; TCRdb stores just in-frame clones and leaves some out. The table lists more than 35,000 clones, around 90% of them singletons. The sample was CD4+ T cells from peripheral blood mononuclear cells, taken before pregnancy. Receptor source: a female donor with multiple sclerosis, enrolled in a pregnancy study.

The chain carries TRBV6-6 and TRBJ2-1; D possibly corresponds to TRBD1 (5 bases). V dropped 0 bases and J dropped 4 bases, with 7 bases sitting between them. Looked up from germline, CDR1 is MNHNY and CDR2 is SVGAGI (reference sequence). The CDR3 contains 14 residues. The CDR3, as DNA: TGTGCCAGCAGTTACTCGGGGCCGTACAATGAGCAGTTCTTC. This sequence encodes CASSYSGPYNEQFF.

This clone was observed a few times. The chain combines TRBV30 with TRBJ1-1; 7 positions agree with TRBD1. The CDR3 totals 12 residues. V lost 2 bases to trimming and J lost 6 bases; unmatched junction nucleotides: 3. Germline CDR1 reads GTSNPN; CDR2 reads SVGIG (reference sequence). The CDR3 region has the DNA TGTGCCTGGAGTTTCGGACAGGCTGAAGCTTTCTTT. It codes for CAWSFGQAEAFF.

This chain connects TRBV2 to TRBJ1-1, with D perhaps matching TRBD1 (6 bases). Trimming removed 8 bases from V and 7 bases from J, with 20 bases in between. This CDR3 is built from 14 residues. The germline V gene encodes CDR1 SNHLY and CDR2 FYNNEI. CDR3: CASVSRTAFIEAFF. In nucleotides, the CDR3 is TGTGCCAGCGTATCTAGGACAGCCTTTATTGAAGCTTTCTTT.

This chain links TRBV2 with TRBJ1-1; D is unresolved. The ends were cut back, 3 bases at V and 1 base at J, with 12 bases in the middle. Germline V gene sequence: CDR1 SNHLY, CDR2 FYNNEI. There are 15 residues in the CDR3. DNA of the CDR3: TGTGCCAGCAGTGACGGCGGACGGGGGAACACTGAAGCTTTCTTT. This encodes CASSDGGRGNTEAFF.